These 15 T cell receptor beta chains share one sample of origin, sequenced in a study of blood T cells in healthy people across ages. A J-beta primer mix and a sample-barcoded 5' primer were used in a second PCR of roughly 7 to 12 cycles. One entry per CDR3 protein, called by TCRdb with MiXCR from the 5' RACE reads. The sample contains fewer than 1,200,000 distinct CDR3 sequences, approximately 25% of which appear only once. This sample was shared with a second study, whose subject was T cells of mothers and their children.

Sequenced material: blood. Receptors originate from a girl aged 2 to 9 in good health.

The genes are TRBV20-1 and TRBJ1-2; 8 bases line up with TRBD1. Germline assignment: CDR1 DFQATT and CDR2 SNEGSKA (reference sequence). The length of the CDR3 is 11 residues. V trimming: 8 bases; J trimming: 8 bases; junction bases outside the gene matches: 7. CDR3 sequence: CSTQGAWGYTF. For the CDR3, the DNA is TGCAGTACCCAGGGGGCGTGGGGCTACACCTTC.

This clonotype was counted between two and nine times. This sequence joins TRBV7-3 and TRBJ1-4; 11 positions match TRBD1. The CDR3 is 18 residues long. The germline V gene encodes CDR1 SGHTA and CDR2 FQGTGA. The V gene end was trimmed by 1 base and the J gene end by 2 bases; junction bases not matched to a gene: 6. The CDR3 DNA reads as TGTGCCAGCAGCTTAAAGTTCGGGGACAGGGGGACTAATGAAAAACTGTTTTTT. This codes for CASSLKFGDRGTNEKLFF.

A word on this clonotype: A read error may produce the germline difference seen at one junction end. The gene calls are TRBV4-2 and TRBJ2-4; TRBD1 matches at 8 bases. Germline V gene sequence: CDR1 LGHNA, CDR2 YNFKEQ. This CDR3 region has 16 residues. The CDR3 region is CAGSHLTGQGSNIQYF. CDR3 nucleotide sequence: TGTGCCGGCAGCCACTTGACCGGACAGGGATCGAACATTCAGTACTTC.

This clonotype was seen a few times. The chain uses TRBV7-3 and TRBJ1-1, with D perhaps matching TRBD1 (5 bases). Looked up from germline, CDR1 is SGHTA and CDR2 is FQGTGA. V was clipped by 0 bases and J by 1 base, with 9 bases between them. This CDR3 comprises 15 residues. CDR3 sequence (DNA): TGTGCCAGCAGCTTAACGGGGGGACCGAACACTGAAGCTTTCTTT. This encodes CASSLTGGPNTEAFF. Full variable domain (missing parts from reference TRBV7-3 and TRBJ1-1): GAGVSQTPSNKVTEKGKYVELRCDPISGHTALYWYRQSLGQGPEFLIYFQGTGAADDSGLPNDRFFAVRPEGSVSTLKIQRTERGDSAVYLCASSLTGGPNTEAFFGQGTRLTVV.

This clonotype turned up a few times. The V call is TRBV9, the J call TRBJ2-1; the match to TRBD2 covers 11 bases. This CDR3 region has 15 residues. The ends lost 4 bases at V and 6 bases at J; junction bases unmatched: 6. Germline CDR1 and CDR2: SGDLS and YYNGEE. CDR3 region: CASSPQGLAANEQFF. For the CDR3, the DNA is TGTGCCAGCAGCCCCCAGGGACTAGCGGCCAATGAGCAGTTCTTC.

The chain combines TRBV28 with TRBJ2-5; 7 nucleotides line up with TRBD1. This CDR3 has 14 residues. Germline V gene lookup returns CDR1 MDHEN and CDR2 SYDVKM. V lost 3 bases and J lost 3; bases outside the gene matches: 4. CDR3 nucleotide sequence: TGTGCCAGCAGTTTCCCGACAGGGAAAGAGACCCAGTACTTC. Amino acid sequence: CASSFPTGKETQYF.

CDR3 amino acids: CSAFREIPTTGELFF. Here the CDR3 DNA reads TGCAGTGCCTTTCGGGAGATTCCGACCACCGGGGAGCTGTTTTTT. The V and J genes are TRBV20-1 and TRBJ2-2, with D maybe TRBD2 (6 bases). The V and J ends lost 6 bases and 4 bases respectively, with 18 bases between them. From germline, CDR1 is DFQATT and CDR2 SNEGSKA (reference sequence). The CDR3 length is 15 residues.

The table lists this clonotype with a few counts. This chain joins TRBV29-1 and TRBJ2-7; 11 bases agree with TRBD1. Trimming cost V 5 bases and J 7 bases; bases outside gene matches: 13. The germline CDR1 and CDR2 sequences are SQVTM and ANQGSEA. The CDR3 is made up of 15 amino acids. The CDR3: CSVLMPGQGVSEQYF. CDR3 bases: TGCAGCGTTCTTATGCCGGGACAGGGGGTTAGTGAGCAGTACTTC.

The chain couples TRBV7-9 to TRBJ2-6; 8 nucleotides match TRBD1. CDR1 and CDR2 (germline): SEHNR, FQNEAQ (reference sequence). The J segment lost 2 bases and the V segment lost 2 bases, leaving 2 bases of the junction unmatched. The CDR3 covers 16 residues. The CDR3 is CASSLLQGAGANVLTF. In nucleotides, the CDR3 is TGTGCCAGCAGCTTACTACAGGGGGCTGGGGCCAACGTCCTGACTTTC.

The chain employs TRBV5-5 and TRBJ2-1; D is ambiguous. V lost 1 base, J lost 10 bases, and 18 bases lay in between. CDR3 size: 15 residues. The germline V gene encodes CDR1 SGHKS and CDR2 YYEKEE (reference sequence). This CDR3 reads CASSLSPDGAREQFF. Written as DNA, the CDR3 is TGTGCCAGCAGCTTGTCCCCCGACGGAGCCCGAGAGCAGTTCTTC.

This clonotype was detected only a few times. At one end, the junction sequence differs from germline, possibly due to a read error. V is TRBV12-3 or TRBV12-4 and J is TRBJ2-2; 9 positions agree with TRBD2. The length of the CDR3 is 15 residues. CDR3 DNA: TGTGCCAGCAGTATAGCGGGGGCGAACACCGGGGAGCTGTTTTTT. Residues: CASSIAGANTGELFF.

This chain links TRBV12-3 or TRBV12-4 with TRBJ2-3, with 9 bases lining up with TRBD2. J gave up 10 bases and V 6 bases, and 5 bases lay outside the gene matches. The CDR3 runs to 12 residues. In DNA form, the CDR3 reads TGTGCCAGCAGCCCCAGCGGGGGGCCGCAGTATTTT. This gives the protein CASSPSGGPQYF.

CDR3 region: CASRRLAGGYNEQFF. DNA of the CDR3: TGTGCCAGCAGGCGACTAGCGGGGGGATACAATGAGCAGTTCTTC. The chain combines TRBV7-2 with TRBJ2-1, with 13 bases lining up with TRBD2. V lost 6 bases to trimming and J lost 4 bases; unmatched junction nucleotides: 3. The CDR3 covers 15 residues. Germline V gene data show CDR1 as SGHTA and CDR2 as FQGNSA.

A word on this clonotype: A read error may produce the germline difference seen at one junction end. J is TRBJ2-4 and V is TRBV10-2; the D gene is possibly TRBD2 (5 bases). Germline-derived CDR1 and CDR2 are WSHSY and SAAADI. CDR3 length: 15 amino acids. The CDR3 sequence: CASSPALLAKNIQYF. The DNA for the CDR3 is TGCGCCAGCAGTCCGGCCCTCCTAGCCAAAAACATCCAGTACTTC.

V is TRBV18 and J is TRBJ1-4; D is uncertain. CDR1 and CDR2 (germline): KGHSH, LQKENI. The CDR3 extends over 14 amino acids. Trimming took off 6 bases at V and 5 bases at J, with 13 bases between the two ends. CDR3 coding DNA: TGTGCCAGCTCGCCAGAGCTACACAATGAAAAACTGTTTTTT. Translation gives CASSPELHNEKLFF. Full variable domain (outside the CDR3, taken from reference TRBV18 and TRBJ1-4): NAGVMQNPRHLVRRRGQEARLRCSPMKGHSHVYWYRQLPEEGLKFMVYLQKENIIDESGMPKERFSAEFPKEGPSILRIQQVVRGDSAAYFCASSPELHNEKLFFGSGTQLSVL.